The clone carrying this T cell receptor beta chain was seen only once. Its antigen is currently unknown. The table came from immunoSEQ multiplex PCR; TCRdb's copy has only in-frame clones and leaves some out. The repertoire holds around 200,000 clones, with just under 80% as singletons. The data stem from a study of cytotoxic CD8 clonotypes in ibrutinib-treated CLL. The wider study: Outcomes included roughly 24 partial and 2 complete responses; after median roughly six years, around 15 stayed remitted and around 12 progressed. The response samples were taken once patients had been treated for a median of 12 months, range 6 to 36.

Losses at the gene ends were 1 base for V and 5 bases for J; bases not matched to a gene: 7. The CDR3 runs to 16 residues. CDR1 is SGHRS, CDR2 YFSETQ, per germline. Overall study findings and caveats: Clonotypes that were public were uncommon, and they contracted or stayed stable on treatment. Baseline values of clonality outstripped age-matched healthy donors and followed circulating CD8+ T-cell counts.

The source is a human donor with chronic lymphocytic leukemia. The sample here was PBMCs, taken after 12 months of ibrutinib treatment. The V gene is TRBV5-1, the J gene TRBJ2-1; 9 nucleotides line up with TRBD2. CDR3 DNA sequence: TGCGCCAGCAGCTTGCTGGGACTAGCTAACGACAATGAGCAGTTCTTC. Translating it yields CASSLLGLANDNEQFF.